The present T cell receptor beta chain was sequenced within a study of T-cell reconstitution after alpha-beta-depleted transplantation in children. TCRbeta library construction was performed incorporating unique molecular identifiers. TCRdb processed the PCR reads anew with MiXCR; each CDR3 protein has one entry. The repertoire consists of around 450,000 distinct CDR3 sequences, with 8% to 11% occurring once and the leading ten covering 2% to 2.5%. This clonotype was observed a few times. Its antigen is not identified. The germline V gene encodes CDR1 MDHEN and CDR2 SYDVKM. Trimming shortened V by 0 bases and J by 2 bases, and 12 bases separated the two germline ends. The CDR3 has 16 residues. Study results and limitations: Certain patients had high TCRbeta diversity at day 60, and it came from recipient T cells and thymic progenitors that survived. T-cell numbers and diversity, one year after transplant, stemmed largely from T cells that were newly produced.

Source: PBMCs, taken before TCRalphabeta/CD19-depleted stem cell transplant. This sequence originates from a child aged 2-15 years with inherited bone marrow failure, due to receive a stem cell transplant. The genes are TRBV28 and TRBJ2-3; no definite D call. The CDR3 nucleotides read TGTGCCAGCAGTTTATGGGGCGGCTTCCCCACAGATACGCAGTATTTT. Its protein is CASSLWGGFPTDTQYF.